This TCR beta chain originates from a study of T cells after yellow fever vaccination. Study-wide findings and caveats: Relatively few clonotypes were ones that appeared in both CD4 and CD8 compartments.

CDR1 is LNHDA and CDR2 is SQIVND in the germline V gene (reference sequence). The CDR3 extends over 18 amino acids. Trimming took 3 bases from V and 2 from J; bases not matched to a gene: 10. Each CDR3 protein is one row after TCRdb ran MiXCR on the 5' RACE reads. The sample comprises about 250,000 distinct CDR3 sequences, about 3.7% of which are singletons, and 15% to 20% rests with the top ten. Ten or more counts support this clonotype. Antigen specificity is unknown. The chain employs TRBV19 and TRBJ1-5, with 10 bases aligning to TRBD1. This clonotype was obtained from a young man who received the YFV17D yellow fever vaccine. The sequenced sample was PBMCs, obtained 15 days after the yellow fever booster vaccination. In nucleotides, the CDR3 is TGTGCCAGTAGTATGCCCGGGACAGGGGTGTTGGGCAATCAGCCCCAGCATTTT. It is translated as CASSMPGTGVLGNQPQHF.